The following is a TCR beta chain sequence with its context. This record comes from a study of blood T cell repertoires in COVID-19. TCRdb keeps only in-frame clones here, not all; method: immunoSEQ multiplex PCR. Here the sample spans some 230,000 clones, 80% to 85% being singletons. In germline, CDR1 is SGHNT, CDR2 YYREEE (reference sequence). The CDR3 length is 15 residues. Trimming removed 2 bases from V and 3 bases from J, with 14 bases in between. This chain uses TRBV5-4 with TRBJ2-5; tentative D call: TRBD2 (5 bases). Sequencing was carried out using peripheral blood. This receptor was taken from a woman aged 55-70 years who had recovered from COVID-19. The CDR3 sequence is CASSLSISVEETQYF. In DNA, the CDR3 is TGTGCCAGCAGCTTATCAATTAGCGTCGAAGAGACCCAGTACTTC.